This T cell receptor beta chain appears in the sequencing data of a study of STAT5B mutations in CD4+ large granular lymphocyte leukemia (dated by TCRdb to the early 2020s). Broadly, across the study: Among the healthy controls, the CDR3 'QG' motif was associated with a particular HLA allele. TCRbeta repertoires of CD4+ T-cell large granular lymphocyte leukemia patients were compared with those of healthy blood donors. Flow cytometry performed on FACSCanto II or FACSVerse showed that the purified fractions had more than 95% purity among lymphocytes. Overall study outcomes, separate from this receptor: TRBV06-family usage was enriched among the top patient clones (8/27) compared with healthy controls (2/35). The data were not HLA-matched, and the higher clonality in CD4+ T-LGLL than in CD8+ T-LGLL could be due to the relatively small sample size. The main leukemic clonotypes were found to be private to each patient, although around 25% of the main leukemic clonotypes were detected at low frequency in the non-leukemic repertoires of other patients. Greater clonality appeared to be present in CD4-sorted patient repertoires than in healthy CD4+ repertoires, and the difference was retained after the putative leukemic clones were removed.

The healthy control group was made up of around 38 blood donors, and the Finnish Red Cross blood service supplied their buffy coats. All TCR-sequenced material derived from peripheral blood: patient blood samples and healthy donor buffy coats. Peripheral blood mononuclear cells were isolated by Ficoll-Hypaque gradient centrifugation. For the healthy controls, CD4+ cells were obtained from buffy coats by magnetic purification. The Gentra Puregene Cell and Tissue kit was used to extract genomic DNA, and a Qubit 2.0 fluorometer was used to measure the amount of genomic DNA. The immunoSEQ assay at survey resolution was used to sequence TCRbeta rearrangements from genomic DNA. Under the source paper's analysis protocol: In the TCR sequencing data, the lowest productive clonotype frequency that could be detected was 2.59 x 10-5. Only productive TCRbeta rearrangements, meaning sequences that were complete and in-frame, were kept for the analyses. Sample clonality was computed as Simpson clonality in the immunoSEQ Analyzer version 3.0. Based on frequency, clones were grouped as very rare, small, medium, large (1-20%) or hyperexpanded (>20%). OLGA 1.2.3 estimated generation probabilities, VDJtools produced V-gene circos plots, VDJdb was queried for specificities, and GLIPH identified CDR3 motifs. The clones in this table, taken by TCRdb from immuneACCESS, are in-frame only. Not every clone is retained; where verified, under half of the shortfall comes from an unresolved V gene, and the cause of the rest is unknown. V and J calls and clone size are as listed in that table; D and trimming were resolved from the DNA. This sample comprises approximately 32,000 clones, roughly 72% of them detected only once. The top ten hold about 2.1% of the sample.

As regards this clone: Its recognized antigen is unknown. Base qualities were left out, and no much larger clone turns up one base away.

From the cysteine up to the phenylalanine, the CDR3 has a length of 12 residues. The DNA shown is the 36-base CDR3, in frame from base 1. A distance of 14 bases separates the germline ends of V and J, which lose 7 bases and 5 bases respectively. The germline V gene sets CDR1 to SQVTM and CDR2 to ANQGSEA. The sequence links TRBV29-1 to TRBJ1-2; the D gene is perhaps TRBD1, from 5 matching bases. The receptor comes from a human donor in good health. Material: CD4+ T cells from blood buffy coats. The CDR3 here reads CSASGYRYGYTF. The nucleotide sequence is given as TGCAGCGCGTCAGGGTACAGATATGGCTACACCTTC.